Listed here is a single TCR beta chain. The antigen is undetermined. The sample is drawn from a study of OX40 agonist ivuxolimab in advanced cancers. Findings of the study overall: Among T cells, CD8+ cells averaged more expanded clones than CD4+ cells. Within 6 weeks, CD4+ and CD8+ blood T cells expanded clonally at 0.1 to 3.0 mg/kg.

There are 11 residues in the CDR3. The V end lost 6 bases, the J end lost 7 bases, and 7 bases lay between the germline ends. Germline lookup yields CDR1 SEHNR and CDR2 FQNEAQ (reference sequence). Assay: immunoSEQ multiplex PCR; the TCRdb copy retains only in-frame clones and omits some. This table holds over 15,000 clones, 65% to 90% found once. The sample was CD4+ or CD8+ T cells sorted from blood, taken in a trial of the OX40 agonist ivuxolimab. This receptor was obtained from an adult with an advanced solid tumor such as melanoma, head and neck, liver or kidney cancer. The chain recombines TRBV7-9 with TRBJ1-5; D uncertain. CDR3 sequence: CASREDQPQHF. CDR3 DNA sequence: TGTGCCAGCAGGGAAGACCAGCCCCAGCATTTT.